This entry is about one T cell receptor (beta chain). Sequencing was performed with immunoSEQ multiplex PCR; in TCRdb, only in-frame clones are kept and a portion is missing. This sample has approximately 200,000 clones, with around nine tenths found just once. Germline V gives CDR1 SNHLY, CDR2 FYNNEI. V shed 4 bases and J shed 2 bases, with 12 bases lying between them. This CDR3 is 14 amino acids long. This entry comes from a study of blood T cell repertoires in COVID-19. Whole-study context: T cells, B-cell-depleted T cells, or PBMCs provided the cDNA or gDNA that served as material.

The TCR comes from a man aged 30 to 45 with acute or convalescent COVID-19. The sample was peripheral blood. The chain links TRBV2 to TRBJ2-7; D unclear. CDR3 sequence (DNA): TGTGCCAGCAGTGTACGAGGCAACACCTACGAGCAGTACTTC. Translating it yields CASSVRGNTYEQYF.